Each of the 25 T cell receptor beta chains below was sequenced from the same sample in a study of T cells in Graves' hyperthyroidism and ophthalmopathy. Amplification targeted TCR beta CDR3 regions from RNA transcripts. First-round RT-PCR targeting the TCR CDR3 was performed with the HTBI primer set. TCRdb re-analysed the multiplex PCR reads in MiXCR, keeping a single row per CDR3 protein. The sample lists fewer than 350,000 distinct CDR3 sequences, roughly 18% seen once, with roughly 49% in the top ten. The sequenced material came from blood. Receptors were obtained from a woman in her fifties or sixties with Graves' hyperthyroidism.

This clonotype was observed at least ten times. The J gene is TRBJ1-4, the V gene TRBV12-3 or TRBV12-4; 9 bases align to TRBD1. This CDR3 region has 13 residues. V lost 9 bases to trimming and J lost 4 bases; unmatched junction nucleotides: 3. The CDR3 nucleotides are TGTGCCAGTGGACAGGGGCTTAATGAAAAACTGTTTTTT. Amino acid sequence: CASGQGLNEKLFF.

The table lists this clonotype with a few counts. The chain employs TRBV6-1 and TRBJ1-1, with D possibly matching TRBD1 (5 bases). CDR1 MNHNS and CDR2 SASEGT come from the germline V gene. V shed 9 bases and J shed 0 bases, with 20 bases lying between them. There are 16 residues in the CDR3. The CDR3 sequence: CASGNLLQDMNTEAFF. CDR3 nucleotides: TGTGCCAGTGGTAACCTACTACAGGACATGAACACTGAAGCTTTCTTT.

This clonotype was seen at least ten times. The chain combines TRBV5-1 with TRBJ2-5, with 9 bases lining up with TRBD2. Trimming at V came to 0 bases and at J to 5 bases, leaving 11 bases not matched to a gene. CDR3 size: 17 residues. CDR1 is SGHRS, CDR2 YFSETQ, per germline. CDR3 DNA sequence: TGCGCCAGCAGCTTGGCCCCCCTTAGCGGGGGAGGGGAGACCCAGTACTTC. This codes for CASSLAPLSGGGETQYF.

There are many counts of this clonotype. V is TRBV2 and J is TRBJ2-3; no reliable D call. The germline V gene has CDR1 SNHLY and CDR2 FYNNEI. The CDR3 totals 12 residues. V was trimmed by 4 bases and J by 3 bases, leaving 5 bases between them. The CDR3 spells CASSVNTDTQYF. The CDR3 DNA sequence: TGTGCCAGCAGTGTGAATACAGATACGCAGTATTTT.

CDR3 DNA sequence: TGTGCCAGCAGTTTAGGGGCGACCACAGATACGCAGTATTTT. Translation gives CASSLGATTDTQYF. This rearrangement joins TRBV12-3 or TRBV12-4 to TRBJ2-3; D is uncertain. The CDR3 runs to 14 residues. With 1 base removed from V and 2 bases from J, the gap between germline ends came to 7 bases.

This chain joins TRBV5-4 and TRBJ2-2; maybe TRBD2 (5 bases). This CDR3 is 17 amino acids long. Germline loops: CDR1 SGHNT, CDR2 YYREEE (reference sequence). V gave up 1 base and J gave up 7 bases, with 20 bases separating them. CDR3 amino acids: CASSLPSASSYHGELFF. CDR3 bases: TGTGCCAGCAGCTTGCCATCCGCTTCTAGCTATCACGGGGAGCTGTTTTTT. Based on the CDR3 plus reference TRBV5-4 and TRBJ2-2, the full variable domain is ETGVTQSPTHLIKTRGQQVTLRCSSQSGHNTVSWYQQALGQGPQFIFQYYREEENGRGNFPPRFSGLQFPNYSSELNVNALELDDSALYLCASSLPSASSYHGELFFGEGSRLTVL.

As regards this clonotype: A much more abundant neighbour one base away suggests this may be a read error. The CDR3 sequence is CANVKDSSYNEQFF. The CDR3, as DNA: TGTGCCAACGTAAAGGACAGCTCCTACAATGAGCAGTTCTTC. The chain recombines TRBV28 with TRBJ2-1, with a weak D call TRBD1 (6 bases). V was cut by 10 bases and J by 0 bases, with 13 bases left in between. This CDR3 comprises 14 residues. CDR1 is MDHEN, CDR2 SYDVKM, per germline.

This clonotype was seen at least ten times. The gene calls are TRBV11-2 and TRBJ2-2; the match to TRBD1 covers 9 bases. J lost 7 bases, V lost 2 bases, and 11 bases had no gene match. Germline V gene data show CDR1 as SGHAT and CDR2 as FQNNGV. This CDR3 has 17 residues. The CDR3 is CASSLILQGANYGELFF. The CDR3 coding sequence is TGTGCCAGCAGCTTAATCTTACAGGGGGCGAATTACGGGGAGCTGTTTTTT.

This clonotype was detected a few times. A much larger clone differs by one base, so this may be a read error. The rearrangement links TRBV28 to TRBJ1-5; D gene ambiguous. Germline values: CDR1 MDHEN, CDR2 SYDVKM. The CDR3 extends over 13 amino acids. This chain's CDR3 is CACSPGPNQPQHF. The CDR3 DNA follows: TGTGCCTGCAGTCCTGGGCCAAATCAGCCCCAGCATTTT.

A few counts support this clonotype. The chain links TRBV4-2 to TRBJ1-3, with TRBD1 matching 9 bases. The V and J ends lost 0 bases and 4 bases, in that order; junction bases with no gene match: 4. There are 16 residues in the CDR3. The germline V gene encodes CDR1 LGHNA and CDR2 YNFKEQ. CDR3 nucleotides: TGTGCCAGCAGCCAAGAGACAGGGGGACGAGGAAACACCATATATTTT. This codes for CASSQETGGRGNTIYF.

This clonotype is medium-sized (0.01 to 0.1%). The rearrangement joins TRBV11-2 to TRBJ1-1; no clear D. The CDR3 is made up of 15 amino acids. CDR1 and CDR2 (germline): SGHAT, FQNNGV. The V gene lost 4 bases and the J gene lost 1 base, with 13 bases spanning the gap. CDR3 region: CASSSSLGPNTEAFF. The CDR3 nucleotides read TGTGCCAGCAGCTCCAGCTTGGGCCCGAACACTGAAGCTTTCTTT.

Ten or more counts support this clonotype. The CDR3 DNA follows: TGTGCCAGCAGCCCCCCGGGGGTGGGAGAGACCCAGTACTTC. Amino acids: CASSPPGVGETQYF. The chain employs TRBV3-1 and TRBJ2-5; possibly TRBD2 for D (6 bases). From germline, CDR1 is LGHDT and CDR2 YNNKEL (reference sequence). This CDR3 comprises 14 residues. V lost 4 bases, J lost 4 bases, and 13 bases lay in between.

CDR3 region: CASSPRLQGLSNTGELFF. The CDR3 DNA follows: TGTGCCAGCTCACCACGGTTGCAGGGCCTATCGAACACCGGGGAGCTGTTTTTT. The chain joins TRBV18 to TRBJ2-2, with D maybe TRBD1 (5 bases). Trimming pared 1 base from V and 0 bases from J, leaving 15 bases between. Germline values: CDR1 KGHSH, CDR2 LQKENI. This CDR3 is built from 18 residues.

The chain joins TRBV5-5 to TRBJ2-5, with D tentatively TRBD2 (6 bases). The germline CDR1 and CDR2 sequences are SGHKS and YYEKEE (reference sequence). Deletions cut 0 bases from V and 5 bases from J, with 17 bases between. The CDR3 loop spans 16 amino acids. The CDR3 sequence is CASSLVGGEALETQYF. In DNA form, the CDR3 reads TGTGCCAGCAGCTTGGTTGGTGGGGAGGCCCTTGAGACCCAGTACTTC.

This chain links TRBV13 with TRBJ2-5; perhaps TRBD1 as D (5 bases). With 3 bases removed from V and 3 bases from J, the gap between germline ends came to 14 bases. Germline assignment: CDR1 PRHDT and CDR2 FYEKMQ (reference sequence). CDR3 length: 15 residues. In DNA form, the CDR3 reads TGTGCCAGCAGCTTCAGGACACGGAGAAAAGAGACCCAGTACTTC. This translates into CASSFRTRRKETQYF.

This clonotype was found many times. The rearrangement joins TRBV11-2 to TRBJ1-1, with 9 bases aligning to TRBD1. Germline values: CDR1 SGHAT, CDR2 FQNNGV. V shed 6 bases, J shed 0 bases, and the junction held 8 bases outside the gene matches. CDR3 length: 16 amino acids. CDR3 protein: CASRRDRVVVNTEAFF. The CDR3 coding sequence is TGTGCCAGCAGACGGGACAGGGTCGTGGTGAACACTGAAGCTTTCTTT.

V is TRBV28 and J is TRBJ1-1; D is possibly TRBD1 (6 bases). Germline assignment: CDR1 MDHEN and CDR2 SYDVKM. Trimming took 5 bases from V and 5 from J, leaving 15 bases between them. The CDR3 loop spans 14 amino acids. The CDR3 here is CASSPRGAQTEAFF. The CDR3 DNA reads TGTGCCAGCAGTCCTAGGGGGGCGCAAACTGAAGCTTTCTTT.

The V call is TRBV4-1, the J call TRBJ1-1; D gene ambiguous. Per germline, CDR1 MGHRA and CDR2 YSYEKL. With 3 bases removed from V and 1 base from J, the gap between germline ends came to 6 bases. The CDR3 sequence is 13 residues long. The CDR3 sequence is CASSHAGNTEAFF. In DNA form, the CDR3 reads TGCGCCAGCAGCCATGCCGGGAACACTGAAGCTTTCTTT.

This clonotype was detected only a few times. The chain combines TRBV5-1 with TRBJ1-5; TRBD1 might be the D (6 bases). Germline values: CDR1 SGHRS, CDR2 YFSETQ. With 4 bases removed from V and 0 bases from J, the gap between germline ends came to 11 bases. The CDR3 runs 15 residues. The CDR3 sequence: CASSTGTSSNQPQHF. CDR3 bases: TGCGCCAGCAGCACAGGGACAAGTAGCAATCAGCCCCAGCATTTT.

This clonotype was detected ten times or more. The rearrangement joins TRBV28 to TRBJ2-7; TRBD2 agrees at 12 bases. The CDR3 runs to 15 residues. Germline CDR1 and CDR2: MDHEN and SYDVKM. Losses at the gene ends were 4 bases for V and 4 bases for J; bases not matched to a gene: 5. The CDR3 DNA follows: TGTGCCAGCAGTTACGCGCTAGCGGGAGGGTACGAGCAGTACTTC. Amino acid sequence: CASSYALAGGYEQYF.

This rearrangement joins TRBV7-3 to TRBJ2-7; D may be TRBD1 (5 bases). With 5 bases removed from V and 7 bases from J, the gap between germline ends came to 21 bases. Germline V gene data show CDR1 as SGHTA and CDR2 as FQGTGA. CDR3 length: 15 residues. CDR3 DNA: TGTGCCAGCAGCCGCCCAGGACAAGGCGCGGAAGAGCAGTACGTC. Translated, it gives CASSRPGQGAEEQYV.

The chain has TRBV20-1 and TRBJ2-5, with D possibly TRBD2 on 5 matching bases. V lost 4 bases and J 4 bases, leaving 10 bases between the germline ends. The CDR3 spans 12 residues. Germline V gene data show CDR1 as DFQATT and CDR2 as SNEGSKA (reference sequence). This CDR3 is CSANRDGETQYF. The CDR3 coding sequence is TGCAGTGCTAATCGGGATGGAGAGACCCAGTACTTC.

As for this clonotype: Since no conserved phenylalanine or tryptophan closes the CDR3, a read error is the likely cause. This sequence joins TRBV12-3 or TRBV12-4 and TRBJ2-2; the D gene is possibly TRBD1 (5 bases). Trimming shortened V by 7 bases and J by 2 bases, and 11 bases separated the two germline ends. The CDR3 is 14 residues long. CDR3 loop: CASKGQGNTGELFS. The CDR3 DNA sequence: TGTGCCAGCAAGGGGCAGGGTAACACCGGGGAGCTGTTTTCT.

The rearrangement uses TRBV12-3 or TRBV12-4 and TRBJ2-2; TRBD2 might be the D (6 bases). CDR3 length equals 16 residues. V lost 1 base and J 3 bases, leaving 12 bases between the germline ends. CDR3 nucleotides: TGTGCCAGCAGTTTAGTCACTAGCTCCTACACCGGGGAGCTGTTTTTT. It is translated as CASSLVTSSYTGELFF.

This chain connects TRBV19 to TRBJ2-2; the match to TRBD1 covers 7 bases. CDR1 is LNHDA, CDR2 SQIVND, per germline (reference sequence). Trimming cost V 0 bases and J 2 bases; bases outside gene matches: 3. The CDR3 runs 16 residues. The CDR3 here is CASSIEGTANTGELFF. DNA for the CDR3: TGTGCCAGTAGTATAGAAGGGACAGCTAACACCGGGGAGCTGTTTTTT.